The 32 T cell receptor beta chains reported below all come from one sample, sequenced in a study of blood T cell repertoires in COVID-19. Profiling relied on immunoSEQ multiplex PCR, and the TCRdb table lists in-frame clones only, not all of them. The table includes roughly 300,000 clones, 70% to 90% detected once. The sample comprised PBMCs or T cells enriched from blood (not recorded which). These receptors all stem from a man aged 25-45 years who had recovered from COVID-19.

The chain links TRBV7-2 to TRBJ2-1, with 8 bases matching TRBD2. Germline V gene data show CDR1 as SGHTA and CDR2 as FQGNSA. With 1 base clipped from V and 6 bases from J, the junction kept 5 bases outside the gene matches. This CDR3 contains 15 residues. The CDR3 sequence: CASSLGLAGTNEQFF. DNA of the CDR3: TGTGCCAGCAGCTTAGGTTTAGCGGGGACCAATGAGCAGTTCTTC.

V usage is TRBV10-1 and J usage is TRBJ1-5; TRBD1 agrees at 8 bases. The CDR3 extends over 15 amino acids. V was pared by 2 bases and J by 7 bases, with 7 bases of the junction left unmatched. The V gene's germline CDR1 is WNHNN and CDR2 SYGVQD (reference sequence). The CDR3 nucleotides are TGCGCCAGCAGTGAGAAGACAGGGGTAGGACAGCCCCAGCATTTT. This translates into CASSEKTGVGQPQHF.

This clone was recorded a few times. In nucleotides, the CDR3 is TGTGCCAGTAGTATAGATCAAAGGAGGGTGAACGCAGGCCATGGCTACACCTTC. This translates into CASSIDQRRVNAGHGYTF. V and J are TRBV19 and TRBJ1-2, with no clear D. The ends were cut back, 0 bases at V and 6 bases at J, with 23 bases in the middle. This CDR3 has 18 residues. CDR1 is LNHDA and CDR2 is SQIVND in the germline V gene (reference sequence).

Only one count was recorded for this clone. V usage is TRBV6-2 or TRBV6-3 and J usage is TRBJ1-3, with D unclear. CDR1 is MNHEY and CDR2 is SVGEGT in the germline V gene. V was trimmed by 6 bases and J by 0 bases, leaving 12 bases between them. This CDR3 is 15 amino acids long. As DNA, the CDR3 is TGTGCCAGCAGCCGTAACGGGGACTCTGGAAACACCATATATTTT. Translating it yields CASSRNGDSGNTIYF.

The rearrangement uses TRBV9 and TRBJ2-3; the match to TRBD2 covers 7 bases. The CDR3 runs to 16 residues. Germline V gene data show CDR1 as SGDLS and CDR2 as YYNGEE. The junction had 8 bases not matched to a gene; V was cut back by 3 bases and J by 1 base. CDR3: CASSEASGGGTDTQYF. CDR3 bases: TGTGCCAGCAGCGAGGCTAGCGGAGGGGGCACAGATACGCAGTATTTT.

The chain joins TRBV3-1 (or the pseudogene TRBV3-2) to TRBJ2-1, with 9 positions matching TRBD2. V gave up 0 bases and J gave up 4 bases; unmatched junction bases: 4. From germline, CDR1 is LGHDT and CDR2 YNNKEL (reference sequence). This CDR3 is 16 amino acids long. In nucleotides, the CDR3 is TGTGCCAGCAGCCAAGAATGGAGCGGGGGGTACAATGAGCAGTTCTTC. Translation: CASSQEWSGGYNEQFF.

This chain connects TRBV19 to TRBJ1-2; a weak D match, TRBD1 (5 bases). Trimming cost V 5 bases and J 7 bases, with 11 bases left between them. Germline-derived CDR1 and CDR2 are LNHDA and SQIVND (reference sequence). CDR3 length equals 12 residues. The CDR3 DNA reads TGTGCCAGTAGTGTTGCAGGGTTTGGCTACACCTTC. This sequence encodes CASSVAGFGYTF.

About this clone: This sequence may be a read error, since a much larger clone differs from it by one base. The chain is built from TRBV11-3 and TRBJ2-2, with D perhaps TRBD1 (6 bases). Trimming left V 0 bases short and J 1 base short, with 6 bases between. Germline V CDR1 and CDR2: SGHNT, YENEEA. CDR3 length: 15 amino acids. The CDR3 coding sequence is TGTGCCAGCAGCTTAGAACAGGGGAACACCGGGGAGCTGTTTTTT. This encodes CASSLEQGNTGELFF.

The rearrangement joins TRBV27 to TRBJ2-7, with D possibly matching TRBD2 (5 bases). Germline CDR1 and CDR2: MNHEY and SMNVEV (reference sequence). Deletions cut 5 bases from V and 2 bases from J, with 16 bases between. There are 15 residues in the CDR3. CDR3 in DNA: TGTGCCAGCAGTCTACAAGGACTTCTTCCCTACGAGCAGTACTTC. It yields the protein CASSLQGLLPYEQYF.

J is TRBJ2-6 and V is TRBV2, with 7 positions matching TRBD1. The CDR3 length is 16 residues. Germline values: CDR1 SNHLY, CDR2 FYNNEI. The trim removed 4 bases at V and 0 bases at J, leaving 3 bases unmatched. Written as DNA, the CDR3 is TGTGCCAGCAGTGGGACAGGAAGCTCTGGGGCCAACGTCCTGACTTTC. Its translation is CASSGTGSSGANVLTF.

The chain joins TRBV7-2 to TRBJ2-3; 8 nucleotides align to TRBD1. Germline lookup yields CDR1 SGHTA and CDR2 FQGNSA. J was trimmed by 0 bases and V by 1 base; bases with no gene match: 0. The CDR3 length is 15 residues. The CDR3 loop is CASSLGQGSTDTQYF. Here the CDR3 DNA reads TGTGCCAGCAGCTTAGGACAGGGGAGCACAGATACGCAGTATTTT.

The count of this clone is one. The rearrangement uses TRBV14 and TRBJ2-1; possibly TRBD2 for D (6 bases). This CDR3 is 15 amino acids long. Germline CDR1 reads SGHDN; CDR2 reads FVKESK. The V and J ends lost 1 base and 6 bases respectively, with 13 bases between them. Written as DNA, the CDR3 is TGTGCCAGCAGCCAAGGACTAGACTACTCCAATGAGCAGTTCTTC. Encoded protein: CASSQGLDYSNEQFF. Combining the CDR3 with reference TRBV14 and TRBJ2-1 gives the whole variable domain EAGVTQFPSHSVIEKGQTVTLRCDPISGHDNLYWYRRVMGKEIKFLLHFVKESKQDESGMPNNRFLAERTGGTYSTLKVQPAELEDSGVYFCASSQGLDYSNEQFFGPGTRLTVL.

The chain joins TRBV5-1 to TRBJ1-6; the D gene is possibly TRBD1 (5 bases). The length of the CDR3 is 15 residues. The ends were cut back, 1 base at V and 2 bases at J, with 7 bases in the middle. Germline V CDR1 and CDR2: SGHRS, YFSETQ. The CDR3 sequence: CASSLTTAYNSPLHF. In DNA form, the CDR3 reads TGCGCCAGCAGCTTGACGACAGCCTATAATTCACCCCTCCACTTT.

The chain recombines TRBV9 with TRBJ2-1; D is unclear. Germline CDR1 reads SGDLS; CDR2 reads YYNGEE. This CDR3 has 13 residues. V shed 0 bases and J shed 7 bases, with 8 bases lying between them. The CDR3 sequence: CASSVVAPNEQFF. The CDR3 region has the DNA TGTGCCAGCAGCGTAGTTGCGCCTAATGAGCAGTTCTTC.

The V call is TRBV4-1, the J call TRBJ1-5; no clear D gene. V dropped 1 base and J dropped 5 bases, with 12 bases sitting between them. The V gene's germline CDR1 is MGHRA and CDR2 YSYEKL. The CDR3 runs 15 residues. The CDR3 here is CASSQVEGWYQPQHF. The CDR3 DNA follows: TGCGCCAGCAGCCAAGTAGAGGGCTGGTATCAGCCCCAGCATTTT.

V gene TRBV11-2 combines with J gene TRBJ1-2; D is unresolved. With 5 bases removed from V and 3 bases from J, the gap between germline ends came to 16 bases. The CDR3 has 15 residues. CDR1 and CDR2 (germline): SGHAT, FQNNGV. The DNA of the CDR3 is TGTGCCAGCAGCGTCGGTGGAGGGTTAGACTATGGCTACACCTTC. Its translation: CASSVGGGLDYGYTF.

This chain links TRBV11-3 with TRBJ1-4, with 7 bases lining up with TRBD1. The trim removed 2 bases at V and 11 bases at J, leaving 8 bases unmatched. This CDR3 is 14 amino acids long. CDR1 and CDR2 from the germline V gene are SGHNT and YENEEA. The CDR3 loop reads CASSLRGGDGKLFF. The CDR3 coding sequence is TGTGCCAGCAGCTTAAGAGGGGGCGACGGGAAACTGTTTTTT.

The chain recombines TRBV4-1 with TRBJ1-1; 11 bases are a match to TRBD1. V dropped 3 bases and J dropped 2; count of bases not matched to a gene: 8. Germline V gene lookup returns CDR1 MGHRA and CDR2 YSYEKL. This CDR3 region has 17 residues. CDR3 coding DNA: TGCGCCAGCAGCCAGAAGGGGACAGGGGGGGTAAACACTGAAGCTTTCTTT. Translation gives CASSQKGTGGVNTEAFF.

The chain couples TRBV19 to TRBJ2-2; the D gene is possibly TRBD1 (6 bases). The germline V gene encodes CDR1 LNHDA and CDR2 SQIVND (reference sequence). The CDR3 covers 17 residues. V gave up 1 base and J gave up 1 base, with 13 bases separating them. The CDR3 DNA sequence: TGTGCCAGTAGTATAGTAGGGGGAGCCCTGAACACCGGGGAGCTGTTTTTT. It translates to CASSIVGGALNTGELFF.

This rearrangement joins TRBV5-1 to TRBJ2-1; D not resolved. This CDR3 comprises 15 residues. V was trimmed by 3 bases and J by 0 bases, leaving 10 bases between them. Germline lookup yields CDR1 SGHRS and CDR2 YFSETQ. CDR3 DNA: TGCGCCAGCAGCTCGACTCCAAACTCCTACAATGAGCAGTTCTTC. Amino acid sequence: CASSSTPNSYNEQFF.

The chain couples TRBV7-6 to TRBJ2-2; 9 bases are a match to TRBD2. With 1 base clipped from V and 2 bases from J, the junction kept 14 bases outside the gene matches. The V gene's germline CDR1 is SGHVS and CDR2 FNYEAQ. CDR3 length: 20 residues. The chain's CDR3 is CASSLGLDTAGGINTGELFF. The CDR3 DNA reads TGTGCCAGCAGCTTAGGGCTCGACACTGCGGGGGGGATTAACACCGGGGAGCTGTTTTTT.

This sequence joins TRBV6-6 and TRBJ2-7, with D possibly being TRBD2 (5 bases). The CDR3 consists of 13 residues. Germline V gene sequence: CDR1 MNHNY, CDR2 SVGAGI (reference sequence). The V end was cut by 5 bases, the J end by 0 bases, with 8 bases between. The CDR3, as DNA: TGTGCCAGCAGTAGGGAGTACTCCTACGAGCAGTACTTC. This gives the protein CASSREYSYEQYF.

The genes are TRBV29-1 and TRBJ2-7, with 9 bases lining up with TRBD1. V was clipped by 7 bases and J by 6 bases; unmatched bases: 13. Germline lookup yields CDR1 SQVTM and CDR2 ANQGSEA. This CDR3 is 14 amino acids long. CDR3: CSASLGTGPVEQYF. CDR3 DNA: TGCAGCGCCTCCTTAGGGACAGGGCCTGTCGAGCAGTACTTC.

This clone was detected once. The gene calls are TRBV7-9 and TRBJ2-1; 16 bases agree with TRBD2. Per germline, CDR1 SEHNR and CDR2 FQNEAQ (reference sequence). With 7 bases clipped from V and 8 bases from J, the junction kept 14 bases outside the gene matches. The length of the CDR3 is 18 residues. Written as DNA, the CDR3 is TGTGCCAGCATCGCGGGACTAGCGGGAGGGCCCTTCATAGATGAGCAGTTCTTC. The encoded protein is CASIAGLAGGPFIDEQFF.

V and J are TRBV6-5 and TRBJ1-3, with TRBD1 matching 7 bases. Germline V CDR1 and CDR2: MNHEY, SVGAGI. The CDR3 has 14 amino acids. The V segment lost 6 bases and the J segment 0 bases; nucleotides outside the gene matches: 2. CDR3 amino acids: CASSRGSSGNTIYF. CDR3 bases: TGTGCCAGCAGCAGGGGGAGCTCTGGAAACACCATATATTTT.

The J gene is TRBJ2-7, the V gene TRBV10-3, with a weak D call TRBD2 (6 bases). Trimming shortened V by 6 bases and J by 2 bases, and 14 bases separated the two germline ends. This CDR3 contains 14 residues. Looked up from germline, CDR1 is ENHRY and CDR2 is SYGVKD. CDR3 sequence (DNA): TGTGCCATCAGCTCGGGGGAGACCACCTACGAGCAGTACTTC. Translation: CAISSGETTYEQYF.

A remark on this clone: The same CDR3 is also encoded by other DNA sequences in this sample. This chain joins TRBV29-1 and TRBJ1-2; a weak D match, TRBD1 (6 bases). This CDR3 has 11 amino acids. The germline CDR1 and CDR2 sequences are SQVTM and ANQGSEA. V lost 6 bases, J lost 3 bases, and 8 bases lay in between. The CDR3 sequence is CSVAGDYGYTF. CDR3 sequence (DNA): TGCAGCGTAGCAGGGGACTATGGCTACACCTTC. The full variable domain, rest sourced from reference TRBV29-1 and TRBJ1-2, is SAVISQKPSRDICQRGTSLTIQCQVDSQVTMMFWYRQQPGQSLTLIATANQGSEATYESGFVIDKFPISRPNLTFSTLTVSNMSPEDSSIYLCSVAGDYGYTFGSGTRLTVV.

V gene TRBV19 combines with J gene TRBJ2-6; no firm D call. The CDR3 runs 15 residues. CDR1 is LNHDA, CDR2 SQIVND, per germline (reference sequence). V dropped 4 bases and J dropped 0 bases, with 7 bases sitting between them. In DNA, the CDR3 is TGTGCCAGTAGTACCCAGAACTCTGGGGCCAACGTCCTGACTTTC. It is translated as CASSTQNSGANVLTF.

This clone appeared a single time. V gene TRBV19 combines with J gene TRBJ1-1, with 7 bases aligning to TRBD1. This CDR3 has 14 amino acids. Germline CDR1 LNHDA, CDR2 SQIVND (reference sequence). Trimming at V came to 3 bases and at J to 4 bases, leaving 5 bases not matched to a gene. CDR3: CASSIRDSFTEAFF. In nucleotides, the CDR3 is TGTGCCAGTAGTATTAGGGACAGTTTCACTGAAGCTTTCTTT. Full variable domain (remainder filled in from reference TRBV19 and TRBJ1-1): DGGITQSPKYLFRKEGQNVTLSCEQNLNHDAMYWYRQDPGQGLRLIYYSQIVNDFQKGDIAEGYSVSREKKESFPLTVTSAQKNPTAFYLCASSIRDSFTEAFFGQGTRLTVV.

This clone was detected only once. The rearrangement links TRBV5-1 to TRBJ2-5, with 7 bases lining up with TRBD2. Germline V gene lookup returns CDR1 SGHRS and CDR2 YFSETQ. Germline trimming cut 0 bases from V and 1 base from J; bases unmatched to any gene: 9. This CDR3 comprises 17 residues. The CDR3 protein is CASSLVGRVRSQETQYF. CDR3 DNA sequence: TGCGCCAGCAGCTTGGTTGGGAGGGTAAGGAGCCAAGAGACCCAGTACTTC. Together with reference TRBV5-1 and TRBJ2-5, the CDR3 gives the full variable domain: KAGVTQTPRYLIKTRGQQVTLSCSPISGHRSVSWYQQTPGQGLQFLFEYFSETQRNKGNFPGRFSGRQFSNSRSEMNVSTLELGDSALYLCASSLVGRVRSQETQYFGPGTRLLVL.

The chain combines TRBV10-1 with TRBJ2-3, with TRBD2 matching over 9 bases. The CDR3 contains 16 residues. J gave up 3 bases and V 8 bases, and 12 bases lay outside the gene matches. The germline CDR1 and CDR2 sequences are WNHNN and SYGVQD (reference sequence). In nucleotides, the CDR3 is TGCGCCAGCGCAAGCATCGCGGGAGGGCTGACAGATACGCAGTATTTT. Its translation: CASASIAGGLTDTQYF.

The chain carries TRBV7-2 and TRBJ2-7; maybe TRBD2 (5 bases). V was clipped by 10 bases and J by 1 base, with 14 bases between them. Looked up from germline, CDR1 is SGHTA and CDR2 is FQGNSA. The CDR3 has 13 amino acids. CDR3 region: CATREAASYEQYF. The DNA of the CDR3 is TGTGCCACCCGGGAAGCGGCATCCTACGAGCAGTACTTC.